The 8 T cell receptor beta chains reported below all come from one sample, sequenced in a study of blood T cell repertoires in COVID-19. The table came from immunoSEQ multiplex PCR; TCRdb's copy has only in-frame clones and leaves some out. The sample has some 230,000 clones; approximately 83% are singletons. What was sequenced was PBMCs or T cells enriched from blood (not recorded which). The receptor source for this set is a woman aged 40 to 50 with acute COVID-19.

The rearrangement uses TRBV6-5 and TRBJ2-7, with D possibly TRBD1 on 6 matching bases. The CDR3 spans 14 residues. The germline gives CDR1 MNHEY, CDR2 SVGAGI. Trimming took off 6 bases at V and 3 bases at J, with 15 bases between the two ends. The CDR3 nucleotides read TGTGCCAGCAGCCCGACGGACAGATTCTACGAGCAGTACTTC. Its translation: CASSPTDRFYEQYF.

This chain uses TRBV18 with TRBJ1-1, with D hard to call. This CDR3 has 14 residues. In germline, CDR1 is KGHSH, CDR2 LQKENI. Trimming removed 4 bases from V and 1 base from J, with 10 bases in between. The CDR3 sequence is CASSRGGENTEAFF. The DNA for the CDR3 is TGTGCCAGCTCACGGGGAGGAGAGAACACTGAAGCTTTCTTT.

The CDR3, as DNA: TGTGCCAGCAGCGACCTACGTGGACAGCCAAACTATGGCTACACCTTC. Protein product: CASSDLRGQPNYGYTF. The J gene is TRBJ1-2, the V gene TRBV9; a weak D match, TRBD1 (6 bases). V lost 3 bases and J lost 2, with 17 bases in between. The CDR3 loop spans 16 amino acids. Germline-derived CDR1 and CDR2 are SGDLS and YYNGEE.

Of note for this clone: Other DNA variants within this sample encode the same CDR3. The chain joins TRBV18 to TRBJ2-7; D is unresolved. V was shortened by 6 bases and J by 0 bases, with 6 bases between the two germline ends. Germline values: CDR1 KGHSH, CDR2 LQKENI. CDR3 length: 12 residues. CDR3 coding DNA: TGTGCCAGCTCCCCTAGCTCCTACGAGCAGTACTTC. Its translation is CASSPSSYEQYF.

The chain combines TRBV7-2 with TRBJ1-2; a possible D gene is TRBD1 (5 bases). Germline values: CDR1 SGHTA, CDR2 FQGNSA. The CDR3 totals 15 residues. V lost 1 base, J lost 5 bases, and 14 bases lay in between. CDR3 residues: CASSLGQGRYYGYTF. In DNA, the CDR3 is TGTGCCAGCAGCTTAGGGCAGGGTCGATATTATGGCTACACCTTC.

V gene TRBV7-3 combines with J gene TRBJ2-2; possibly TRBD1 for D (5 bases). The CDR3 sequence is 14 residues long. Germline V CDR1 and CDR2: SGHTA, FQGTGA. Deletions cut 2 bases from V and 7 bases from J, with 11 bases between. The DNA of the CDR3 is TGTGCCAGCAGCTTAGCACAGGACCACGGGGAGCTGTTTTTT. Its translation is CASSLAQDHGELFF.

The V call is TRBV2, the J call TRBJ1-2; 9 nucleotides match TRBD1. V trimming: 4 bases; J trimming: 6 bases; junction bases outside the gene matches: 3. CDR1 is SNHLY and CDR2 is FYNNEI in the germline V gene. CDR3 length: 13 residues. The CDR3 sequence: CASSVTGGNGYTF. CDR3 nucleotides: TGTGCCAGCAGTGTGACAGGGGGGAATGGCTACACCTTC.

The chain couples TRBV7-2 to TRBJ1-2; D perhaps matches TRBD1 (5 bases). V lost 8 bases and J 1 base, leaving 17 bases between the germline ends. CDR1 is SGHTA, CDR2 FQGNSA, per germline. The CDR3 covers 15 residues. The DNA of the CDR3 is TGTGCCAGCGAGTCCCGGGGGGGACTTAACTATGGCTACACCTTC. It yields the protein CASESRGGLNYGYTF.